This T cell receptor (beta chain) stems from a study of T cell repertoires in cytomegalovirus infection. Concerning this clonotype: The antigen is not known.

TCRdb used MiXCR to reprocess the reads, holding one entry per CDR3 protein. Found here are 100,000 to 150,000 distinct CDR3 sequences, more than 20% of them singletons; the top ten hold roughly 35%. The CDR3 runs 17 residues. Trimming removed 0 bases at V and 4 bases at J, with 18 bases between. Germline CDR1 is ENHRY and CDR2 is SYGVKD. Sequenced: PBMCs, sequenced either directly or after in vitro stimulation (not recorded which). The origin of this receptor is a human donor in good health (CMV status not recorded). Some clones in this sample may be carry-over from other donors' samples. The chain employs TRBV10-3 and TRBJ2-5; weak D call: TRBD2 (6 bases). The DNA for the CDR3 is TGTGCCATCAGTGAGTCCGGGGGAAAGGGCAGAGGAGAGACCCAGTACTTC. This gives the protein CAISESGGKGRGETQYF.